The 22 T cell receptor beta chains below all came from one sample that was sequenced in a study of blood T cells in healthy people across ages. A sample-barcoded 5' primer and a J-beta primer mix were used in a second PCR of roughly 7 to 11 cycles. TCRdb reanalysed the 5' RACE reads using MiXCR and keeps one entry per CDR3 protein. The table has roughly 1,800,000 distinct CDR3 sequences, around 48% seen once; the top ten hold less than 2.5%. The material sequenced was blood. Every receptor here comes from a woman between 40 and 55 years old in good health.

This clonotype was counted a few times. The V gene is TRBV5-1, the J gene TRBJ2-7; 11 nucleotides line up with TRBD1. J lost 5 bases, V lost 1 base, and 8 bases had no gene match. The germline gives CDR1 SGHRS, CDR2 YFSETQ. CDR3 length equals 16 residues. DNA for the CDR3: TGCGCCAGCAGCTTGCTAGGACAGGGGGCCACGAACGAGCAGTACTTC. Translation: CASSLLGQGATNEQYF.

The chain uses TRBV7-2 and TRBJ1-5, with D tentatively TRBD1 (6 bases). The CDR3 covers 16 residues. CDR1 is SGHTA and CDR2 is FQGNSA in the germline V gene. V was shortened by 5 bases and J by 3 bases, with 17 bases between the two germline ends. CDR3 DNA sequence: TGTGCCAGCAGCCGACAGGCCGGGGCGGTCAATCAGCCCCAGCATTTT. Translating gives CASSRQAGAVNQPQHF.

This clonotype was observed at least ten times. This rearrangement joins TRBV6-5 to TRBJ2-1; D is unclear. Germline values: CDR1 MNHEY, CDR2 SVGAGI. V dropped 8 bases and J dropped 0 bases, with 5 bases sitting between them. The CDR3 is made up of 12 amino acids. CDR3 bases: TGTGCCAGCCGGAGCTCCTACAATGAGCAGTTCTTC. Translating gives CASRSSYNEQFF.

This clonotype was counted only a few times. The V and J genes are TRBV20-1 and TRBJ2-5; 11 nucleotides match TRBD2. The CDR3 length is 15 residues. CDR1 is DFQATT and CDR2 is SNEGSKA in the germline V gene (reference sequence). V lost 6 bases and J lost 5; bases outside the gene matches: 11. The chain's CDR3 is CSAKNSGGAQETQYF. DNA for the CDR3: TGCAGTGCAAAAAATAGCGGGGGGGCCCAGGAGACCCAGTACTTC.

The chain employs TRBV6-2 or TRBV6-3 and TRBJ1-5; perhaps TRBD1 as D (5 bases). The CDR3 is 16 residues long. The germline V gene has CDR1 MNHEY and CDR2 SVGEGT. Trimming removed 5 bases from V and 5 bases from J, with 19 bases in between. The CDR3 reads CASSIFKGLKDQPQHF. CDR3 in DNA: TGTGCCAGCAGTATTTTTAAGGGGCTTAAGGATCAGCCCCAGCATTTT.

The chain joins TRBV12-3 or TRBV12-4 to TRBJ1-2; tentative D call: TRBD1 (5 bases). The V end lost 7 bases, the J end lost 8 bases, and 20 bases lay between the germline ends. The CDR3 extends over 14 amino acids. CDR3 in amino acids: CASTSLGQREGYTF. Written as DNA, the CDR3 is TGTGCCAGCACCTCGCTGGGGCAAAGGGAAGGCTACACCTTC.

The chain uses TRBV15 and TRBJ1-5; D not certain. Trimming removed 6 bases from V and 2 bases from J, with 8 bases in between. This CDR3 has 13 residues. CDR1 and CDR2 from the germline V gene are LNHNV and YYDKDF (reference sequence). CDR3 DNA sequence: TGTGCCACCAGACAGTCAGGCAATCAGCCCCAGCATTTT. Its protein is CATRQSGNQPQHF.

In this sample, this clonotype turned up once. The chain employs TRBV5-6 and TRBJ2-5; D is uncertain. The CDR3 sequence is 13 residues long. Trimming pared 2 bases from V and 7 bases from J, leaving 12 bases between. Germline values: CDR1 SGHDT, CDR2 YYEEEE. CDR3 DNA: TGTGCCAGCAGCTTAAGACTTAAAGGGACCCAGTACTTC. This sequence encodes CASSLRLKGTQYF.

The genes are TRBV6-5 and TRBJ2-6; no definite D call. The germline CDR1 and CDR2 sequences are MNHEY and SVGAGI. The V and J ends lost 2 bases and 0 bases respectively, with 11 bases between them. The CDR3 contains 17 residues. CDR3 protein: CASSYRARVSGANVLTF. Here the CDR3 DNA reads TGTGCCAGCAGTTACAGAGCTAGGGTCTCTGGGGCCAACGTCCTGACTTTC.

This CDR3 is CATSTRGMIARKTDTQYF. The CDR3 region has the DNA TGTGCCACCAGTACCAGAGGAATGATAGCGAGGAAAACAGATACGCAGTATTTT. The chain recombines TRBV24-1 with TRBJ2-3; TRBD2 is a possible D gene (5 bases). The length of the CDR3 is 18 residues. Germline-derived CDR1 and CDR2 are KGHDR and SFDVKD. V was pared by 6 bases and J by 3 bases, with 24 bases between.

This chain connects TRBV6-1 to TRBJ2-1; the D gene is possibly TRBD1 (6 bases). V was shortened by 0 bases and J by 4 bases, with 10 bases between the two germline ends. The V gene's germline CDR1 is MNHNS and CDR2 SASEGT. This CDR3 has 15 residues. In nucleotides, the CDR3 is TGTGCCAGCAGTGAAGCTGGGGGCCAATACAATGAGCAGTTCTTC. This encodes CASSEAGGQYNEQFF.

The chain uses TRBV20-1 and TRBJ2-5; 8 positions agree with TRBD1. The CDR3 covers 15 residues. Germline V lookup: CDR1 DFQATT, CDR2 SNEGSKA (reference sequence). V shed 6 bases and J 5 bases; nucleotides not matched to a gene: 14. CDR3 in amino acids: CSARLLGQGMETQYF. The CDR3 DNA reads TGCAGTGCGAGGCTTTTAGGACAGGGTATGGAGACCCAGTACTTC.

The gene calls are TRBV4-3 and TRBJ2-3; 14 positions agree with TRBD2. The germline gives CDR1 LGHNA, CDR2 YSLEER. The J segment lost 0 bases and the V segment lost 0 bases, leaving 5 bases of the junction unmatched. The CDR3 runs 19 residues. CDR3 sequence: CASSQDIRTSGGSTDTQYF. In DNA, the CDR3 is TGCGCCAGCAGCCAAGATATACGGACTAGCGGGGGGAGCACAGATACGCAGTATTTT.

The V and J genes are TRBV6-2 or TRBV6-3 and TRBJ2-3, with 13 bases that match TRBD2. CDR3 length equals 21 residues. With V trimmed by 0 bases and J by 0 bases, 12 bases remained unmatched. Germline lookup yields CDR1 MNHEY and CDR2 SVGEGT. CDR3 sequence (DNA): TGTGCCAGCAGTTACTCGAAGACTAGCGGGGGGACATCCCCTAGCACAGATACGCAGTATTTT. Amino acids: CASSYSKTSGGTSPSTDTQYF.

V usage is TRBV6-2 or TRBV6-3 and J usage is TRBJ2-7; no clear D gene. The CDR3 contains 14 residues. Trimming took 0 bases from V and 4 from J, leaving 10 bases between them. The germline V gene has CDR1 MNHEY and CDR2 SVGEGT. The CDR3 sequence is CASSYSSRPYEQYF. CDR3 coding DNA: TGTGCCAGCAGTTACTCGTCCAGGCCTTACGAGCAGTACTTC.

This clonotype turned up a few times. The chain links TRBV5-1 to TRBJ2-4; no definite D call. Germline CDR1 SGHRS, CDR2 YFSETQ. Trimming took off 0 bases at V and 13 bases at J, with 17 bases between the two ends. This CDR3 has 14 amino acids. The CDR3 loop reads CASSLAPRRSQQYF. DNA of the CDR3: TGCGCCAGCAGCTTGGCCCCTCGTAGGTCGCAGCAGTACTTC. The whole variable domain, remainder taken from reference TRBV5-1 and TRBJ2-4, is KAGVTQTPRYLIKTRGQQVTLSCSPISGHRSVSWYQQTPGQGLQFLFEYFSETQRNKGNFPGRFSGRQFSNSRSEMNVSTLELGDSALYLCASSLAPRRSQQYFGAGTRLSVL.

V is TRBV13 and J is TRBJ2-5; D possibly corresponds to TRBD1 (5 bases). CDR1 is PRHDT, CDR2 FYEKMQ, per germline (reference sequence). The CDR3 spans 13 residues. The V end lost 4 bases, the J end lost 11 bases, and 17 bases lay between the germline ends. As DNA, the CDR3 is TGTGCCAGCAGCTCCGATTGGGGCGGTGAGCAGTACTTC. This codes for CASSSDWGGEQYF. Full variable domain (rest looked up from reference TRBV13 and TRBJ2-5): AAGVIQSPRHLIKEKRETATLKCYPIPRHDTVYWYQQGPGQDPQFLISFYEKMQSDKGSIPDRFSAQQFSDYHSELNMSSLELGDSALYFCASSSDWGGEQYFGPGTRLLVL.

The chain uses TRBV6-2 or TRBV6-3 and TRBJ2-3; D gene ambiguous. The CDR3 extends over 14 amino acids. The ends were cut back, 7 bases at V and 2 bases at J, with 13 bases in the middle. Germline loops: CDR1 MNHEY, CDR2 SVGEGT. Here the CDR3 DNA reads TGTGCCAGCACCGGATTGCAGGCCACAGATACGCAGTATTTT. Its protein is CASTGLQATDTQYF.

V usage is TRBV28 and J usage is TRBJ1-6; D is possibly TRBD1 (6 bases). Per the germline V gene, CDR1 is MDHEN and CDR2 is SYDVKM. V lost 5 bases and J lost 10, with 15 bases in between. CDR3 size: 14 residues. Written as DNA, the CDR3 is TGTGCCAGCAGTCTACAGGGCTTCCAATCACCCCTCCACTTT. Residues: CASSLQGFQSPLHF.

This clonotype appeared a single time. As DNA, the CDR3 is TGCGCCAGCACCGGGGTGTATCCTGGAGGCGAGCAGTACTTC. Amino acids: CASTGVYPGGEQYF. This chain links TRBV5-1 with TRBJ2-4; possible D gene TRBD2, 5 bases. The DNA matches TRBJ2-7 better at its end, which makes the J call doubtful. The CDR3 contains 14 residues. Germline-derived CDR1 and CDR2 are SGHRS and YFSETQ.

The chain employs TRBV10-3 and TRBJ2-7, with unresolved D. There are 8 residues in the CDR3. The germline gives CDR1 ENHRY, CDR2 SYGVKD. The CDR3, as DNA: TGTGGGGTTTACGAGCAGTACTTC. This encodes CGVYEQYF.

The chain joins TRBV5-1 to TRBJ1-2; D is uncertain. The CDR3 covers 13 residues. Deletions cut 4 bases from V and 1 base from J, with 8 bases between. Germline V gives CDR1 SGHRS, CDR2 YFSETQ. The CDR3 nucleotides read TGCGCCAGCAGCCAGGACGATAACTATGGCTACACCTTC. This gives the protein CASSQDDNYGYTF.